This T cell receptor beta chain comes out of a study of spatial heterogeneity in lung cancer. The study's findings and limits: Expanded alpha and beta TCR counts within tumors tracked tumor mutation counts.

TCRdb passed the 5' RACE reads through MiXCR, listing each CDR3 protein once. The table lists about 3,700 distinct CDR3 sequences, roughly 5.4% of them singletons. The V gene lost 8 bases and the J gene lost 4 bases, with 12 bases spanning the gap. The CDR3 has 14 residues. Germline V CDR1 and CDR2: MNHNY, SVGAGI (reference sequence). This clonotype is labeled medium-sized. Its antigen is unknown. Specified time point: sample taken at primary tumor resection. The rearrangement joins TRBV6-6 to TRBJ1-6; perhaps TRBD1 as D (5 bases). This receptor was identified in a female donor with early-stage non-small cell lung cancer. The sample in question was lung tumor tissue, obtained at surgery. The CDR3 loop is CASVSAGYNSPLHF. The CDR3 DNA sequence: TGTGCCAGCGTCTCGGCAGGGTATAATTCACCCCTCCACTTT.